The entry below gives a single T cell receptor beta chain sequence along with its context. This sample is drawn from a study of blood T cell repertoires in COVID-19. The V gene lost 3 bases and the J gene lost 4 bases, with 19 bases spanning the gap. The germline gives CDR1 SGHRS, CDR2 YFSETQ. The CDR3 sequence is 16 residues long. Some clones are missing from TCRdb's copy, which holds only in-frame ones; the method was immunoSEQ multiplex PCR. The sample carries over 400,000 clones, roughly nine tenths recorded once. The rearrangement links TRBV5-1 to TRBJ1-1; tentative D call: TRBD1 (6 bases). Material: peripheral blood. This clonotype was sampled from a woman aged 45-59 years with COVID-19, enrolled during active disease. The CDR3 loop reads CASSSVVRTASTEAFF. The CDR3 DNA reads as TGCGCCAGCAGCTCAGTGGTTCGGACAGCCAGCACTGAAGCTTTCTTT. Drawing the rest from reference TRBV5-1 and TRBJ1-1, the complete variable domain is KAGVTQTPRYLIKTRGQQVTLSCSPISGHRSVSWYQQTPGQGLQFLFEYFSETQRNKGNFPGRFSGRQFSNSRSEMNVSTLELGDSALYLCASSSVVRTASTEAFFGQGTRLTVV.